These 26 T cell receptor beta chains originate from one sample sequenced in a study of regulatory T cells in long-lasting Graves disease. Time point here: newly diagnosed GD, antithyroid drugs for less than 3 months. Making the TCR library involved RNA that had been extracted from PBMCs. Researchers made TCR beta libraries by using iRepertoire HTBI primers and running Arm-PCR on CDR3 regions. TCRdb reprocessed the multiplex PCR reads with MiXCR, giving one entry per CDR3 protein. The table lists under 800,000 distinct CDR3 sequences, around 15% of them singletons, with around 18% in the top ten. The sample was also linked to a second study, of T cells in Graves' hyperthyroidism and ophthalmopathy.

The sample consisted of peripheral blood mononuclear cells (PBMCs), taken at new diagnosis, from a patient treated with antithyroid drugs. These receptors were collected from a woman aged 30 to 39 with Graves disease.

The V call is TRBV29-1, the J call TRBJ2-4, with unresolved D. This CDR3 spans 13 amino acids. Germline V CDR1 and CDR2: SQVTM, ANQGSEA. V was trimmed by 5 bases and J by 5 bases, leaving 13 bases between them. CDR3 loop: CSVRTFRENIQYF. The CDR3 DNA follows: TGCAGCGTTCGAACATTCCGGGAAAACATTCAGTACTTC.

The chain carries TRBV3-1 and TRBJ1-3; 10 nucleotides align to TRBD1. Germline CDR1 reads LGHDT; CDR2 reads YNNKEL (reference sequence). Unmatched junction bases numbered 5, after V lost 3 bases and J lost 3 bases. The CDR3 is 16 residues long. The CDR3 DNA reads as TGTGCCAGCAGCCAGACCGGGACAGGGGTTGGAAACACCATATATTTT. Amino acid sequence: CASSQTGTGVGNTIYF.

This clonotype was detected many times. The rearrangement uses TRBV2 and TRBJ1-3, with TRBD1 as a possible D gene (5 bases). Germline CDR1 is SNHLY and CDR2 is FYNNEI. The length of the CDR3 is 18 residues. V was shortened by 3 bases and J by 4 bases, with 22 bases between the two germline ends. DNA of the CDR3: TGTGCCAGCAGTGATATCTCCTGGGGCAGCGACCGAGGAAACACCATATATTTT. This encodes CASSDISWGSDRGNTIYF.

This clonotype was counted between two and nine times. The chain joins TRBV2 to TRBJ1-5; the D is unclear. The CDR3 contains 17 residues. Deletions cut 8 bases from V and 5 bases from J, with 25 bases between. Germline-derived CDR1 and CDR2 are SNHLY and FYNNEI. The CDR3 bases are TGTGCCAGCTCGACCTTGGGGTATAACATAAACTATCAGCCCCAGCATTTT. It encodes CASSTLGYNINYQPQHF.

The chain carries TRBV29-1 and TRBJ2-2; 7 bases line up with TRBD2. Unmatched junction bases numbered 5, after V lost 6 bases and J lost 1 base. This CDR3 is built from 14 residues. Germline V gene lookup returns CDR1 SQVTM and CDR2 ANQGSEA. DNA for the CDR3: TGCAGCGTCGGACTAGTCGGGAACACCGGGGAGCTGTTTTTT. Translating it yields CSVGLVGNTGELFF.

The chain combines TRBV30 with TRBJ1-3; 7 nucleotides line up with TRBD1. CDR1 and CDR2 from the germline V gene are GTSNPN and SVGIG (reference sequence). This CDR3 contains 17 residues. Unmatched junction bases numbered 12, after V lost 4 bases and J lost 0 bases. CDR3: CAWNADRIAFSGNTIYF. In DNA form, the CDR3 reads TGTGCCTGGAACGCGGACAGGATCGCTTTCTCTGGAAACACCATATATTTT.

This clonotype was found once. A much larger clone lies one base from this, so it may be a read error. The chain uses TRBV7-9 and TRBJ1-6; 8 nucleotides align to TRBD1. Per the germline V gene, CDR1 is SEHNR and CDR2 is FQNEAQ (reference sequence). This CDR3 contains 14 residues. This CDR3 reads CASTRQGSNSPLPF. CDR3 nucleotides: TGTGCCAGCACAAGACAGGGGAGTAATTCACCCCTCCCCTTT.

This clonotype was picked up a small number of times. V usage is TRBV11-2 and J usage is TRBJ2-5, with D possibly called TRBD1 or TRBD2 (5 bases each). Per the germline V gene, CDR1 is SGHAT and CDR2 is FQNNGV. Trimming shortened V by 5 bases and J by 4 bases, and 23 bases separated the two germline ends. The CDR3 length is 17 residues. The CDR3 here is CASSQDGERQGRETQYF. Written as DNA, the CDR3 is TGTGCCAGCAGCCAAGACGGGGAACGCCAGGGCCGAGAGACCCAGTACTTC.

This clonotype was counted only a few times. The J gene is TRBJ2-3, the V gene TRBV18; D may correspond to TRBD1 or TRBD2 (5 bases each). V was pared by 2 bases and J by 2 bases, with 14 bases between. The CDR3 runs to 16 residues. Germline assignment: CDR1 KGHSH and CDR2 LQKENI. In DNA, the CDR3 is TGTGCCAGCTCACCATCGTTCTCCGGGGCCACAGATACGCAGTATTTT. Residues: CASSPSFSGATDTQYF. The full variable domain, in which reference TRBV18 and TRBJ2-3 provide the parts outside the CDR3, is NAGVMQNPRHLVRRRGQEARLRCSPMKGHSHVYWYRQLPEEGLKFMVYLQKENIIDESGMPKERFSAEFPKEGPSILRIQQVVRGDSAAYFCASSPSFSGATDTQYFGPGTRLTVL.

In this sample, this clonotype turned up a few times. This may be a read error, as it is one base from a much larger clone. This sequence joins TRBV19 and TRBJ1-5; D uncertain. The CDR3 length is 14 residues. In germline, CDR1 is LNHDA, CDR2 SQIVND (reference sequence). With 5 bases removed from V and 4 bases from J, the gap between germline ends came to 12 bases. CDR3 sequence reads: CASSVQTGNQPQHF. The DNA for the CDR3 is TGTGCCAGTAGTGTCCAGACGGGAAATCAGCCCCAGCATTTT. The variable domain in full, completed from reference TRBV19 and TRBJ1-5, reads DGGITQSPKYLFRKEGQNVTLSCEQNLNHDAMYWYRQDPGQGLRLIYYSQIVNDFQKGDIAEGYSVSREKKESFPLTVTSAQKNPTAFYLCASSVQTGNQPQHFGDGTRLSIL.

This clonotype has only a few counts. This chain connects TRBV6-1 to TRBJ1-2; D unresolved. Germline V gene data show CDR1 as MNHNS and CDR2 as SASEGT. This CDR3 comprises 12 residues. V gave up 2 bases and J gave up 2 bases, with 3 bases separating them. In DNA, the CDR3 is TGTGCCAGCAGTGAACAGAACTATGGCTACACCTTC. It codes for CASSEQNYGYTF.

This clonotype was found a few times. Here the CDR3 DNA reads TGTGCCAGCAGCCTTACTAGCGGGAGTCTCCATGAGCAGTTCTTC. It translates to CASSLTSGSLHEQFF. The chain employs TRBV7-9 and TRBJ2-1; 11 nucleotides line up with TRBD2. The V segment lost 5 bases and the J segment 8 bases; nucleotides outside the gene matches: 8. This CDR3 has 15 amino acids. Germline V gene sequence: CDR1 SEHNR, CDR2 FQNEAQ (reference sequence).

In this sample, this clonotype turned up many times. CDR3 protein: CASTASGWDTSYNEQFF. The CDR3 nucleotides are TGTGCCAGCACGGCTAGCGGGTGGGATACCTCCTACAATGAGCAGTTCTTC. This chain uses TRBV12-3 or TRBV12-4 with TRBJ2-1; 8 bases line up with TRBD2. There are 17 residues in the CDR3. Trimming cost V 7 bases and J 0 bases; bases outside gene matches: 11.

This clonotype showed up many times. This chain joins TRBV20-1 and TRBJ1-6, with D unclear. The CDR3 runs 14 residues. CDR1 is DFQATT, CDR2 SNEGSKA, per germline (reference sequence). Trimming took 3 bases from V and 9 from J, leaving 15 bases between them. CDR3 amino acids: CSASLTALGSPLHF. The CDR3 DNA follows: TGCAGTGCTAGTCTGACCGCATTGGGTTCACCCCTCCACTTT.

The chain employs TRBV28 and TRBJ1-5; D is perhaps TRBD1 (6 bases). The CDR3 loop spans 14 amino acids. Per the germline V gene, CDR1 is MDHEN and CDR2 is SYDVKM. V was clipped by 4 bases and J by 10 bases, with 17 bases between them. This CDR3 is CASSSAGDDVPQHF. The DNA of the CDR3 is TGTGCCAGCAGTTCGGCAGGGGACGATGTACCCCAGCATTTT.

This chain connects TRBV5-1 to TRBJ2-7; D is unresolved. The germline CDR1 and CDR2 sequences are SGHRS and YFSETQ. The CDR3 covers 15 residues. The ends were cut back, 0 bases at V and 0 bases at J, with 10 bases in the middle. The CDR3 region is CASSLAPTYSYEQYF. The DNA for the CDR3 is TGCGCCAGCAGCTTGGCGCCGACCTACTCCTACGAGCAGTACTTC.

The count of this clonotype is one. V gene TRBV6-4 combines with J gene TRBJ2-1, with D maybe TRBD1 (6 bases). This CDR3 is 15 amino acids long. Germline V gene sequence: CDR1 MRHNA, CDR2 SNTAGT. V lost 0 bases, J lost 6 bases, and 12 bases lay in between. The CDR3 coding sequence is TGTGCCAGCAGTGACTCGACAGGTGGGTCCAATGAGCAGTTCTTC. This gives the protein CASSDSTGGSNEQFF.

Details on this clonotype: Given a much more abundant clone one base away, this may be a read error. The chain uses TRBV28 and TRBJ2-7; no clear D. The CDR3 covers 14 residues. The germline V gene encodes CDR1 MDHEN and CDR2 SYDVKM. DNA of the CDR3: TGTGCCAGCAGTCCGGTTGTACCGCTCTACGGGCAGTACTTC. As protein: CASSPVVPLYGQYF.

The chain combines TRBV6-2 or TRBV6-3 with TRBJ1-1; a weak D match, TRBD1 (5 bases). Trimming pared 0 bases from V and 7 bases from J, leaving 15 bases between. This CDR3 is built from 15 residues. Germline V gene lookup returns CDR1 MNHEY and CDR2 SVGEGT. CDR3 in amino acids: CASSYSLDGGIEAFF. The CDR3 coding sequence is TGTGCCAGCAGTTACTCCCTGGACGGGGGGATTGAAGCTTTCTTT.

Many counts were recorded for this clonotype. The chain links TRBV7-2 to TRBJ2-1, with 9 bases that match TRBD2. This CDR3 is built from 15 residues. Trimming took 1 base from V and 7 from J; bases not matched to a gene: 5. Germline V gene data show CDR1 as SGHTA and CDR2 as FQGNSA. CDR3 amino acids: CASSLGGRAGNEQFF. The CDR3, as DNA: TGTGCCAGCAGCTTAGGCGGGAGGGCCGGAAATGAGCAGTTCTTC.

This clonotype was counted ten times or more. This chain uses TRBV29-1 with TRBJ1-5, with TRBD1 matching 7 bases. The J segment lost 3 bases and the V segment lost 7 bases, leaving 9 bases of the junction unmatched. The length of the CDR3 is 14 residues. Germline values: CDR1 SQVTM, CDR2 ANQGSEA. The CDR3 DNA reads as TGCAGCGCAAGGACAGGCTCACTCAATCAGCCCCAGCATTTT. Its translation is CSARTGSLNQPQHF.

In its sample, this clonotype was seen a few times. V is TRBV12-3 or TRBV12-4 and J is TRBJ2-7; TRBD2 matches 11 bases. The J segment lost 0 bases and the V segment lost 8 bases, leaving 3 bases of the junction unmatched. The CDR3 is made up of 14 amino acids. DNA of the CDR3: TGTGCCAGCGGAGGACTAGCGGGCTCCTACGAGCAGTACTTC. It specifies CASGGLAGSYEQYF.

In its sample, this clonotype was seen a few times. This chain uses TRBV10-3 with TRBJ2-3; D possibly corresponds to TRBD1 (6 bases). The CDR3 totals 14 residues. Between the trimmed V and J ends, which lost 7 bases and 0 bases, there was a span of 11 bases. Germline V gene sequence: CDR1 ENHRY, CDR2 SYGVKD. For the CDR3, the DNA is TGTGCCATCAAAGGGACAACTAGCACAGATACGCAGTATTTT. This gives the protein CAIKGTTSTDTQYF.

This clonotype was found many times. The chain has TRBV6-1 and TRBJ1-4; D is perhaps TRBD1 (6 bases). This CDR3 is 13 amino acids long. Trimming left V 4 bases short and J 10 bases short, with 13 bases between. The V gene's germline CDR1 is MNHNS and CDR2 SASEGT. This chain's CDR3 is CASSGTRGGKLFF. In nucleotides, the CDR3 is TGTGCCAGCAGTGGCACCAGGGGCGGAAAACTGTTTTTT.

The V and J genes are TRBV18 and TRBJ1-5; TRBD1 is a possible D gene (5 bases). The germline gives CDR1 KGHSH, CDR2 LQKENI. V dropped 6 bases and J dropped 7 bases, with 13 bases sitting between them. This CDR3 contains 13 residues. The CDR3 reads CASSLEGRQPQHF. CDR3 DNA sequence: TGTGCCAGCTCCTTAGAGGGGAGGCAGCCCCAGCATTTT.

The chain joins TRBV18 to TRBJ2-3; D unresolved. The V end lost 2 bases, the J end lost 4 bases, and 7 bases lay between the germline ends. Germline CDR1 is KGHSH and CDR2 is LQKENI. The CDR3 runs to 13 residues. CDR3 DNA: TGTGCCAGCTCACCAAAACCCCCAGATACGCAGTATTTT. This translates into CASSPKPPDTQYF.